The sequence of this T cell receptor (beta chain) was determined in a study of OX40 agonist ivuxolimab in advanced cancers. Study information: Patients were treated with ivuxolimab, an agonistic anti-OX40 (CD134) antibody.

Profiled with immunoSEQ multiplex PCR; TCRdb holds only in-frame clones, not every one. Here the sample spans roughly 67,000 clones, 88% being singletons. Germline trimming cut 2 bases from V and 5 bases from J; bases unmatched to any gene: 0. The CDR3 is 13 residues long. The germline CDR1 and CDR2 sequences are SGHTA and FQGTGA. The chain has TRBV7-3 and TRBJ2-5; 9 bases line up with TRBD1. The receptor comes from an adult with an advanced solid tumor such as melanoma, head and neck, liver or kidney cancer. This material consisted of CD4+ or CD8+ T cells sorted from blood, taken in a trial of the OX40 agonist ivuxolimab. CDR3 in amino acids: CASSLGQGETQYF. The CDR3 DNA sequence: TGTGCCAGCAGCTTAGGACAGGGGGAGACCCAGTACTTC. The full variable domain, rest sourced from reference TRBV7-3 and TRBJ2-5, is GAGVSQTPSNKVTEKGKYVELRCDPISGHTALYWYRQSLGQGPEFLIYFQGTGAADDSGLPNDRFFAVRPEGSVSTLKIQRTERGDSAVYLCASSLGQGETQYFGPGTRLLVL.